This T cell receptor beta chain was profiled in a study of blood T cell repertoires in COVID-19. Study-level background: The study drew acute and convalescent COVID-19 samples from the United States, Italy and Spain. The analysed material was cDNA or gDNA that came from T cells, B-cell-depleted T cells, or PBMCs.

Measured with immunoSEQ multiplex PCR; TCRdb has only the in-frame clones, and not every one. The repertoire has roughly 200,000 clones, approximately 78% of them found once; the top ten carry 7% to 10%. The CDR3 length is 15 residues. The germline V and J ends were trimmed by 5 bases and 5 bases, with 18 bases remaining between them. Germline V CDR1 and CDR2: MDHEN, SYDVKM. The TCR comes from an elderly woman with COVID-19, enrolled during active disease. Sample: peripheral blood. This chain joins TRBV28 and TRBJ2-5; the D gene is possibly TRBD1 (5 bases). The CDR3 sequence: CASSTTGRVAETQYF. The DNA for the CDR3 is TGTGCCAGCAGTACGACCGGCAGGGTGGCCGAGACCCAGTACTTC. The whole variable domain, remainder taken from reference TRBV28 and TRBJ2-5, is DVKVTQSSRYLVKRTGEKVFLECVQDMDHENMFWYRQDPGLGLRLIYFSYDVKMKEKGDIPEGYSVSREKKERFSLILESASTNQTSMYLCASSTTGRVAETQYFGPGTRLLVL.